This T cell receptor (beta chain) was captured in a study of shared clonotypes between healthy human individuals. Findings of the study overall: Naive CD4 clonotypes were shared across a handful of donors at roughly 5%. Only blood was sampled; tissue repertoires likely differ.

On sorted subsets, replicate PCRs used approximately 190 ng DNA, or some 27,000 T cell genomes. The table came from immunoSEQ multiplex PCR; TCRdb's copy has only in-frame clones and leaves some out. Counted here are approximately 2.3 million clones, approximately 93% occurring once; the ten biggest clones make up under 0.45%. Worth noting for this clone: Its antigen is still unknown.

Germline V gene sequence: CDR1 MNHNS, CDR2 SASEGT. Trimming cost V 1 base and J 5 bases; bases outside gene matches: 5. The CDR3 sequence is 15 residues long. The sequencing sample was made of naive CD4+ T cells from PBMCs. Subset here: CD45RA+ positively selected. The chain employs TRBV6-1 and TRBJ2-5; TRBD2 matches 9 bases. The clonotype originates from a young man in good health. Some clones in this sample may be carry-over from other donors' samples. The CDR3: CASSEVSGRWETQYF. CDR3 DNA sequence: TGTGCCAGCAGTGAAGTTAGCGGGAGATGGGAGACCCAGTACTTC.